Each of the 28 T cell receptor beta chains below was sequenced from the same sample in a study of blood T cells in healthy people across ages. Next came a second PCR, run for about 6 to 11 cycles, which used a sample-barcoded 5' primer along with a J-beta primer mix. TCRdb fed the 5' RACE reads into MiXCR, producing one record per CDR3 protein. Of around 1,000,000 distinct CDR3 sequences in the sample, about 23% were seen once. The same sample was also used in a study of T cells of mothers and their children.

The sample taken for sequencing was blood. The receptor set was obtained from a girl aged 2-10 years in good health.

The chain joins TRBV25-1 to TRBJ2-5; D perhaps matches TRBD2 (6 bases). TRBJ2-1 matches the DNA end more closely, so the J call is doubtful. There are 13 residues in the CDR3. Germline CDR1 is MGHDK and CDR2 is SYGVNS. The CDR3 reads CASSRDSDHEQFF. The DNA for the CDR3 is TGTGCCAGCAGCCGGGACTCCGATCATGAGCAGTTCTTC.

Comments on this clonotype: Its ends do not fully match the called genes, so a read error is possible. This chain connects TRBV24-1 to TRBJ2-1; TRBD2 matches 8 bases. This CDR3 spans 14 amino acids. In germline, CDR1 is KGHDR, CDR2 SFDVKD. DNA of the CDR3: TGTGCCACCAGACCGTCGGGGGGGCCCAATAAGCAGTTCTTC. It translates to CATRPSGGPNKQFF.

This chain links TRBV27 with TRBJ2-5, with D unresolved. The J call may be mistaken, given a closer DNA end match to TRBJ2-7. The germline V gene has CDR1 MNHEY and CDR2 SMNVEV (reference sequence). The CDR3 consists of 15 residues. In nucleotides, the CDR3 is TGTGCCAGCAGTTTAGCGGCCGCGGACTCCTACGAGCAGTACTTC. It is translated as CASSLAAADSYEQYF.

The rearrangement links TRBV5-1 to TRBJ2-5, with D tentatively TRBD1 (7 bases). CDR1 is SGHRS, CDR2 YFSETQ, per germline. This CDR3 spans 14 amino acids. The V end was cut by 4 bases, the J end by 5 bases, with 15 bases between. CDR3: CASSPQGGRETQYF. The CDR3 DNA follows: TGCGCCAGCAGCCCTCAGGGGGGCAGGGAGACCCAGTACTTC.

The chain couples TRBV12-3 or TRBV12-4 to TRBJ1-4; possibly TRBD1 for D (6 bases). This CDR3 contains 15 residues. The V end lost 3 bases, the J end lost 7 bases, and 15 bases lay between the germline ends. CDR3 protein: CASSFGGASIEKLFF. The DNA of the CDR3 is TGTGCCAGCAGTTTTGGGGGCGCGAGTATTGAAAAACTGTTTTTT.

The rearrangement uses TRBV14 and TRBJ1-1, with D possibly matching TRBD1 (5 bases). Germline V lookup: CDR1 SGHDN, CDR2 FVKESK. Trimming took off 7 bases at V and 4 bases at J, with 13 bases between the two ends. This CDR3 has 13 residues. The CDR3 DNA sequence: TGTGCCAGCAACCAGAGGGGAAGCACTGAAGCTTTCTTT. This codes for CASNQRGSTEAFF.

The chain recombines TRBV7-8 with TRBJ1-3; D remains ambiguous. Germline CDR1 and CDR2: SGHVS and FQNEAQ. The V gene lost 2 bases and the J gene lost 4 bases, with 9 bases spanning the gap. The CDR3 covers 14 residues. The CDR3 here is CASSLIPEGNTIYF. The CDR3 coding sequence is TGTGCCAGCAGCTTAATCCCAGAAGGAAACACCATATATTTT.

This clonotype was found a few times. CDR3 sequence: CSVGTGEFYGYTF. Here the CDR3 DNA reads TGCAGCGTTGGGACAGGAGAGTTCTATGGCTACACCTTC. J is TRBJ1-2 and V is TRBV29-1; the match to TRBD1 covers 7 bases. The junction had 6 bases not matched to a gene; V was cut back by 4 bases and J by 4 bases. CDR1 is SQVTM, CDR2 ANQGSEA, per germline. This CDR3 is 13 amino acids long.

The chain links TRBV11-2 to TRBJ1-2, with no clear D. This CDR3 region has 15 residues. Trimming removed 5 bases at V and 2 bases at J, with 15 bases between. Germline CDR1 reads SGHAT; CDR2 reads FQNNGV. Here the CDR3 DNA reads TGTGCCAGCAGCCCTCCGGACGTCAGAAACTATGGCTACACCTTC. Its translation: CASSPPDVRNYGYTF.

DNA for the CDR3: TGTGCCAGCAGCCCCCCGGAGCGGGGGGCCTACGAGCAGTACTTC. Translating it yields CASSPPERGAYEQYF. V gene TRBV7-6 combines with J gene TRBJ2-7, with 9 bases matching TRBD2. Germline V lookup: CDR1 SGHVS, CDR2 FNYEAQ. The CDR3 is 15 residues long. Germline trimming cut 5 bases from V and 2 bases from J; bases unmatched to any gene: 7.

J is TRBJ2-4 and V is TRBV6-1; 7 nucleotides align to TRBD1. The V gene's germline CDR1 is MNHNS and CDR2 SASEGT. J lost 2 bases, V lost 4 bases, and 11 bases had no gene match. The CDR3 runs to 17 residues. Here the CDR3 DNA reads TGTGCCAGCAGTGTTAGGGGGCGAGCTTTGCCCAAAAACATTCAGTACTTC. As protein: CASSVRGRALPKNIQYF.

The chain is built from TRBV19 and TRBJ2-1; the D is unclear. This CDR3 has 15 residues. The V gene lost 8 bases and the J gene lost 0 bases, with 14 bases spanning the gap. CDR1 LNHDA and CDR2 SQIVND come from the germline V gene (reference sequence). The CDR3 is CASGTFVSSYNEQFF. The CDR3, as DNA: TGTGCCAGTGGCACGTTTGTGAGCTCCTACAATGAGCAGTTCTTC.

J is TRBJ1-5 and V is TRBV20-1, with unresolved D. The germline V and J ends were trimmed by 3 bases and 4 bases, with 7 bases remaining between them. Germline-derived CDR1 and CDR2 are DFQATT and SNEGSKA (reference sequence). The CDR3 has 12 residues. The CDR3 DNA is TGCAGTGCTAGTTCTAAGAATCAGCCCCAGCATTTT. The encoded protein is CSASSKNQPQHF.

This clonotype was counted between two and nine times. The DNA for the CDR3 is TGTGCCAGCAGTTACATGTCCGAAGTAGAGACCCAGTACTTC. Translation: CASSYMSEVETQYF. The V call is TRBV6-5, the J call TRBJ2-5; D remains ambiguous. V dropped 2 bases and J dropped 4 bases, with 11 bases sitting between them. This CDR3 contains 14 residues. The V gene's germline CDR1 is MNHEY and CDR2 SVGAGI.

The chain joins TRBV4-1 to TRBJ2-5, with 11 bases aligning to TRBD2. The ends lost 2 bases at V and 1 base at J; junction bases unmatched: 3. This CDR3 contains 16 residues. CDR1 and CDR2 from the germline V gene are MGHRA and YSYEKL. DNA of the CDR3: TGCGCCAGCAGCCAACCGGGACTAGCGGTCCAAGAGACCCAGTACTTC. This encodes CASSQPGLAVQETQYF.

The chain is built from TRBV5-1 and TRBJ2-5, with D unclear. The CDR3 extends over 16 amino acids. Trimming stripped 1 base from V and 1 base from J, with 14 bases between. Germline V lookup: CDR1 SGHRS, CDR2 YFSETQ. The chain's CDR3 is CASSLLPGLAQETQYF. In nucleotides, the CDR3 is TGCGCCAGCAGCTTGTTACCGGGCTTGGCCCAAGAGACCCAGTACTTC. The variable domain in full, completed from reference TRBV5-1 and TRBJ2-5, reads KAGVTQTPRYLIKTRGQQVTLSCSPISGHRSVSWYQQTPGQGLQFLFEYFSETQRNKGNFPGRFSGRQFSNSRSEMNVSTLELGDSALYLCASSLLPGLAQETQYFGPGTRLLVL.

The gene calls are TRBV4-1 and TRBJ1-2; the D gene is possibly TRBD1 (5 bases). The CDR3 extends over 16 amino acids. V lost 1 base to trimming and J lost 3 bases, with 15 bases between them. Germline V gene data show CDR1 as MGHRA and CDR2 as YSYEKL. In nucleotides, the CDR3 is TGCGCCAGCAGCCAAGTTTATCTAGGGGTGGACTATGGCTACACCTTC. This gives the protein CASSQVYLGVDYGYTF.

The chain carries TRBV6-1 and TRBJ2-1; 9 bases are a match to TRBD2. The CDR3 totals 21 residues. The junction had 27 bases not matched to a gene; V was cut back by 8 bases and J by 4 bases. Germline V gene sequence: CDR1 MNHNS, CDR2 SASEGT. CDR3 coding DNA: TGTGCCAGCCAACTTTGCTTGTATGAAATAACCGGGACTAGCAAATACAATGAGCAGTTCTTC. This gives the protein CASQLCLYEITGTSKYNEQFF.

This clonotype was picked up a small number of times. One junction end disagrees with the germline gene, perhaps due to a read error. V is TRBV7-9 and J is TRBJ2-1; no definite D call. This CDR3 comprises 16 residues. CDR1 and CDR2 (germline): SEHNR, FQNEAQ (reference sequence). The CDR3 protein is CASSLSSSRPPVGQLF. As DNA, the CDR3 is TGTGCCAGCAGCTTAAGTTCCAGCCGACCCCCCGTAGGGCAGCTCTTC.

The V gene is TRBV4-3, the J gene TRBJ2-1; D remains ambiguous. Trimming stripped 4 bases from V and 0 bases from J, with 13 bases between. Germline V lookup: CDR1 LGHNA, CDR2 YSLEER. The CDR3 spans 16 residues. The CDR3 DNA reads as TGCGCCAGCAGCCCATATAGCTCTAGCTCCTACAATGAGCAGTTCTTC. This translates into CASSPYSSSSYNEQFF.

The CDR3 region is CASKTLPGEGEKLFF. The CDR3 DNA reads TGTGCCAGTAAGACGTTGCCAGGGGAGGGCGAAAAACTGTTTTTT. The rearrangement links TRBV2 to TRBJ1-4; D perhaps matches TRBD1 (6 bases). Trimming stripped 9 bases from V and 8 bases from J, with 22 bases between. The CDR3 extends over 15 amino acids. In germline, CDR1 is SNHLY, CDR2 FYNNEI.

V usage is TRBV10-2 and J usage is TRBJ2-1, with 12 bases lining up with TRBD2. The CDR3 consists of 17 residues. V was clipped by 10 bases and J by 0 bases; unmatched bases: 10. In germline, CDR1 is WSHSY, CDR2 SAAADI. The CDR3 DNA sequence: TGCGCCACCCTCGGGACTAGCGGGTTTAGCTCCTACAATGAGCAGTTCTTC. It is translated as CATLGTSGFSSYNEQFF.

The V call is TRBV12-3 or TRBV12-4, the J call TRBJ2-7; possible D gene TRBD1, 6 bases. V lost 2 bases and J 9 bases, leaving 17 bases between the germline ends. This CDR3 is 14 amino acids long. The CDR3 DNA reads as TGTGCCAGCAGTTTAAGGGACACATACTCCGGGCAGTACTTC. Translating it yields CASSLRDTYSGQYF.

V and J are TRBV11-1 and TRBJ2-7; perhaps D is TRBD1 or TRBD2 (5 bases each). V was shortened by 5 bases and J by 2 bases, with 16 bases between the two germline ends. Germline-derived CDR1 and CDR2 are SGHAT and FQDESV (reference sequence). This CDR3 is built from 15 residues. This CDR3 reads CASSPPGTGAYEQYF. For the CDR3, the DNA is TGTGCCAGCAGCCCCCCCGGGACGGGTGCCTACGAGCAGTACTTC.

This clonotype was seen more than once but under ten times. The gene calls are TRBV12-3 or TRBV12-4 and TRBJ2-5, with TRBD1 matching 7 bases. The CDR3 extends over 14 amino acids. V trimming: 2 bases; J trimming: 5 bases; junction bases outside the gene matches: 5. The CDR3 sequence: CASSLQTGSETQYF. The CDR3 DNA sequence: TGTGCCAGCAGTTTACAGACAGGGAGCGAGACCCAGTACTTC.

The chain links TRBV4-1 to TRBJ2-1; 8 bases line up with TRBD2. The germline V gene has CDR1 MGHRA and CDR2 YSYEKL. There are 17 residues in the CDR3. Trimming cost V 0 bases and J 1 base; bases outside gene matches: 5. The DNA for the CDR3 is TGCGCCAGCAGCCAAGATCTAAGCGGGAGTTCCTACAATGAGCAGTTCTTC. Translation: CASSQDLSGSSYNEQFF.

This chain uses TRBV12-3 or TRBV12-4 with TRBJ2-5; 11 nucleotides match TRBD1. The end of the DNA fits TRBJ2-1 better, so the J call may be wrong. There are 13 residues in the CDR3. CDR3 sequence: CASSWDRGDEQFF. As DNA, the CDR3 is TGTGCCAGCAGTTGGGACAGGGGGGATGAGCAGTTCTTC.

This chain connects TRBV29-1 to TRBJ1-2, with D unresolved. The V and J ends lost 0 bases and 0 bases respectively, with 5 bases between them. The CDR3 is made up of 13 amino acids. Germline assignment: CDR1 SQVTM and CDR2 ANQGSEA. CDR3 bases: TGCAGCGTTGAAGAAGAGGCTAACTATGGCTACACCTTC. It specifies CSVEEEANYGYTF.